This is a list of T cell receptor beta chains from one sample in a study of blood T cell repertoires in COVID-19. Sequenced by immunoSEQ multiplex PCR; TCRdb stores in-frame clones only, minus some. Altogether about 180,000 clones are present, 80% to 90% being singletons, with the ten largest covering around 8.6%. The sequencing input was peripheral blood. These receptors were taken from a man aged 50 or older with active or convalescent COVID-19. Both conserved end residues are part of each CDR3. Fields, in order: D gene, J gene, V gene, clone size, CDR3 protein, CDR3 DNA. The D gene is left open where the match is weak. Size tells how often a clone was seen (once, few, many) or the class of an expanded clone, and some rows leave it out.

TRBD1 | TRBJ1-2 | TRBV7-3 | - | CASSSTGDYGYTF | TGTGCCAGCAGCTCGACAGGGGACTATGGCTACACCTTC
- | TRBJ1-4 | TRBV15 | - | CATSSIQGLNEKLFF | TGTGCCACCAGCAGCATACAGGGTCTTAATGAAAAACTGTTTTTT
- | TRBJ2-1 | TRBV4-3 | - | CASSQDSGRGNEQFF | TGCGCCAGCAGCCAAGATTCAGGGAGGGGGAATGAGCAGTTCTTC
- | TRBJ1-1 | TRBV5-1 | once | CASSLAGQGTEAFF | TGCGCCAGCAGCTTGGCGGGTCAGGGAACTGAAGCTTTCTTT
- | TRBJ1-6 | TRBV3-1/TRBV3-2 | - | CASSPLEVNSPLHF | TGTGCCAGCAGCCCCCTGGAGGTTAATTCACCCCTCCACTTT
TRBD1 | TRBJ1-2 | TRBV6-5 | - | CASSKQGADYGYTF | TGTGCCAGCAGTAAACAGGGGGCAGACTATGGCTACACCTTC
TRBD2 | TRBJ2-6 | TRBV28 | - | CASTTVAGGPPGANVLTF | TGTGCCAGCACTACTGTAGCGGGGGGGCCCCCTGGGGCCAACGTCCTGACTTTC
- | TRBJ2-5 | TRBV4-2 | - | CASSQEFREETQYF | TGTGCCAGCAGCCAAGAGTTCAGGGAAGAGACCCAGTACTTC
- | TRBJ1-1 | TRBV12-5 | - | CASAVTGTPNTEAFF | TGTGCTAGTGCCGTGACGGGTACCCCGAACACTGAAGCTTTCTTT
- | TRBJ2-1 | TRBV27 | - | CASSFWAISEQFF | TGTGCCAGCAGTTTCTGGGCAATCAGTGAGCAGTTCTTC
TRBD1 | TRBJ1-3 | TRBV5-4 | - | CASSVDRGAGNTIYF | TGTGCCAGCAGCGTTGACAGGGGGGCTGGAAACACCATATATTTT
TRBD1 | TRBJ2-1 | TRBV27 | - | CASRSITQPGQGGNEQFF | TGTGCCAGCAGATCGATAACTCAACCGGGACAGGGCGGCAATGAGCAGTTCTTC
- | TRBJ1-3 | TRBV4-1 | few | CASSREGVPSGNTIYF | TGCGCCAGCAGCCGGGAGGGGGTGCCCTCTGGAAACACCATATATTTT
- | TRBJ1-2 | TRBV16 | - | CASSHPTSGYTF | TGTGCCAGCAGCCATCCAACTAGTGGCTACACCTTC
- | TRBJ2-1 | TRBV3-1/TRBV3-2 | - | CASSSPGGGGGPKFF | TGTGCCAGCAGTTCCCCCGGGGGAGGGGGAGGGCCGAAGTTCTTC
TRBD1 | TRBJ1-2 | TRBV27 | - | CASSQGQGYGYTF | TGTGCCAGCAGCCAGGGACAGGGATATGGCTACACCTTC
- | TRBJ1-3 | TRBV2 | - | CASSQRVGLLAGNTIYF | TGTGCCAGCAGCCAGAGGGTTGGCCTCCTGGCTGGAAACACCATATATTTT
- | TRBJ1-2 | TRBV9 | - | CASSPTADKTYGYTF | TGTGCCAGCAGCCCGACCGCGGACAAAACCTATGGCTACACCTTC
TRBD1 | TRBJ2-1 | TRBV27 | - | CASSPRTGRNEQFF | TGTGCCAGCAGTCCTCGGACAGGGCGGAATGAGCAGTTCTTC
TRBD1 | TRBJ1-1 | TRBV18 | - | CASSPPGQGATEAFF | TGTGCCAGCTCACCTCCGGGACAGGGGGCCACTGAAGCTTTCTTT
- | TRBJ2-1 | TRBV6-5 | - | CASSPSSHNEQFF | TGTGCCAGCAGTCCCTCAAGCCACAATGAGCAGTTCTTC
- | TRBJ1-1 | TRBV7-9 | - | CASGPAFF | TGTGCCAGCGGGCCGGCTTTCTTT
- | TRBJ1-2 | TRBV6-5 | - | CASRQGQSRYTF | TGTGCCAGCAGACAAGGACAAAGTCGCTACACCTTC
- | TRBJ2-2 | TRBV2 | - | CASSEKGQGRYTGELFF | TGTGCCAGCAGTGAAAAGGGGCAGGGAAGGTACACCGGGGAGCTGTTTTTT
- | TRBJ1-2 | TRBV11-2 | - | CASSSLVSYGYTF | TGTGCCAGCAGCTCCCTAGTCTCCTATGGCTACACCTTC
- | TRBJ2-7 | TRBV6-6 | - | CASSPGQTTGEQYF | TGTGCCAGCAGTCCTGGACAGACTACGGGCGAGCAGTACTTC
- | TRBJ1-5 | TRBV5-5 | - | CASSLYHSSTGNQPQHF | TGTGCCAGCAGCTTGTATCATTCTTCAACAGGCAATCAGCCCCAGCATTTT
TRBD2 | TRBJ2-3 | TRBV7-2 | - | CASSPYPLAGGATDTQYF | TGTGCCAGCAGCCCATACCCCTTAGCGGGGGGGGCCACAGATACGCAGTATTTT
TRBD1 | TRBJ1-5 | TRBV24-1 | - | CATSDPGQGEHQPQHF | TGTGCCACCAGTGACCCTGGACAGGGGGAACATCAGCCCCAGCATTTT
- | TRBJ2-7 | TRBV7-9 | - | CASSDPLTTGYEQYF | TGTGCCAGCAGCGACCCCTTAACGACAGGCTACGAGCAGTACTTC
- | TRBJ1-1 | TRBV14 | - | CASSQGGRNTEAFF | TGTGCCAGCAGCCAAGGTGGGCGGAACACTGAAGCTTTCTTT
TRBD1 | TRBJ1-2 | TRBV6-5 | - | CASSYWNRGANYGYTF | TGTGCCAGCAGTTACTGGAACAGGGGGGCGAACTATGGCTACACCTTC
- | TRBJ1-4 | TRBV5-4 | - | CASSSRLNEKLFF | TGTGCCAGCAGCTCGAGGCTAAATGAAAAACTGTTTTTT
TRBD2 | TRBJ2-1 | TRBV4-1 | - | CASSQVGTSEGEQFF | TGCGCCAGCAGCCAAGTCGGGACTAGCGAGGGTGAGCAGTTCTTC
- | TRBJ1-1 | TRBV11-2 | few | CATSKPLGNTEAFF | TGTGCCACTTCAAAGCCCCTTGGGAACACTGAAGCTTTCTTT
TRBD1 | TRBJ1-5 | TRBV12-3/TRBV12-4 | - | CASSTGAQPQHF | TGTGCCAGCAGTACAGGGGCTCAGCCCCAGCATTTT
- | TRBJ2-3 | TRBV20-1 | - | CSASSRGSSTDTQYF | TGCAGTGCTAGTTCTCGGGGGAGTAGCACAGATACGCAGTATTTT
- | TRBJ2-1 | TRBV12-3/TRBV12-4 | - | CASSRGSIGEQFF | TGTGCCAGCAGTCGCGGGTCTATAGGGGAGCAGTTCTTC
- | TRBJ1-2 | TRBV14 | - | CASSPYSNLNGYTF | TGTGCCAGCAGCCCATACTCAAATTTGAATGGCTACACCTTC
- | TRBJ2-7 | TRBV6-5 | - | CASVVMQGTGEQYF | TGTGCCAGCGTAGTAATGCAGGGTACGGGCGAGCAGTACTTC
- | TRBJ2-2 | TRBV5-1 | - | CASSLSSGNTGELFF | TGCGCCAGCAGCTTGAGCTCCGGGAACACCGGGGAGCTGTTTTTT
TRBD1 | TRBJ1-1 | TRBV5-4 | few | CASSPDRGGTEAFF | TGTGCCAGCAGCCCTGACAGGGGAGGAACTGAAGCTTTCTTT
TRBD2 | TRBJ2-7 | TRBV5-1 | - | CASGLAAPNEQYF | TGCGCCAGCGGACTAGCGGCCCCCAACGAGCAGTACTTC
- | TRBJ1-6 | TRBV7-9 | - | CASSLWYGGLGSPLHF | TGTGCCAGCAGCTTATGGTACGGGGGGTTAGGTTCACCCCTCCACTTT
- | TRBJ2-7 | TRBV27 | - | CASSIPPGEQYF | TGTGCCAGCAGTATCCCCCCAGGCGAGCAGTACTTC
- | TRBJ2-5 | TRBV4-1 | once | CASSQGGTQGPRQETQYF | TGCGCCAGCAGCCAAGGCGGGACGCAGGGCCCTCGGCAAGAGACCCAGTACTTC
- | TRBJ1-6 | TRBV6-5 | - | CASTIDRTNSPLHF | TGTGCCAGCACTATAGACAGAACAAATTCACCCCTCCACTTT
- | TRBJ2-7 | TRBV5-4 | - | CASSLDTVETEQYF | TGTGCCAGCAGCTTGGACACAGTAGAGACCGAGCAGTACTTC
- | TRBJ1-1 | TRBV19 | - | CASSGAGSTEAFF | TGTGCCAGTAGTGGGGCAGGTAGCACTGAAGCTTTCTTT
- | TRBJ2-3 | TRBV6-4 | - | CASSGGADTQYF | TGTGCCAGCAGTGGGGGGGCAGATACGCAGTATTTT